The clone carrying this T cell receptor (beta chain) was detected once. The antigen is not known. Trimming removed 0 bases at V and 4 bases at J, with 16 bases between. CDR3 length equals 16 residues. From germline, CDR1 is SGHRS and CDR2 YFSETQ. Negative magnetic isolation gave CD8+ and CD4+ cells; FACS enriched CD8+ TEMRA. With random hexamers, reverse transcription was performed on about 0.45 to 1 ug of RNA. The immunoSEQ assay covered 54 Vbeta and 13 Jbeta segments for CDR3. One entry per CDR3 protein results from TCRdb running MiXCR on the immunoSEQ multiplex PCR reads. The repertoire consists of about 200,000 distinct CDR3 sequences, with 90% to 95% occurring once and the leading ten covering 0.1%. This entry is derived from a study of CD8 T cells in Susac syndrome. Whole-study findings and limits: The authors acknowledged that the study's TCR sequencing and HLA analysis involved relatively few individuals.

V usage is TRBV5-1 and J usage is TRBJ2-5; D might be TRBD1 (6 bases). The clonotype was recovered from a human donor in good health. Sequencing input: CD4+ T cells from PBMCs. This chain's CDR3 is CASSLAGRGLGETQYF. CDR3 bases: TGCGCCAGCAGCTTGGCCGGCAGGGGCTTGGGAGAGACCCAGTACTTC. The whole variable domain, remainder taken from reference TRBV5-1 and TRBJ2-5, is KAGVTQTPRYLIKTRGQQVTLSCSPISGHRSVSWYQQTPGQGLQFLFEYFSETQRNKGNFPGRFSGRQFSNSRSEMNVSTLELGDSALYLCASSLAGRGLGETQYFGPGTRLLVL.